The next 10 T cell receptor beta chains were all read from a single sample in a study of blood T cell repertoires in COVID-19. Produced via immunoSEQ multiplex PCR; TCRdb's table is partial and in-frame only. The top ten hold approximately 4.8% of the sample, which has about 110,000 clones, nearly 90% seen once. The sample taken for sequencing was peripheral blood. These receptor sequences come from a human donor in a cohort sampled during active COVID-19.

This chain's CDR3 is CASRFSGGANTGELFF. CDR3 coding DNA: TGTGCCAGTAGGTTTAGCGGAGGCGCGAACACCGGGGAGCTGTTTTTT. J is TRBJ2-2 and V is TRBV19, with a possible D match to TRBD2 (6 bases). V was trimmed by 6 bases and J by 0 bases, leaving 14 bases between them. Germline CDR1 reads LNHDA; CDR2 reads SQIVND (reference sequence). The CDR3 has 16 residues.

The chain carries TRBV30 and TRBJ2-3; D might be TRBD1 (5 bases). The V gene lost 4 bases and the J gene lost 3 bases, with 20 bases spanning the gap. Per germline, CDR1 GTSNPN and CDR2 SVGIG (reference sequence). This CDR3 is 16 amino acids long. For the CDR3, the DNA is TGTGCCTGGAAACGGATGGGGCAAGCTTTGACAGATACGCAGTATTTT. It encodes CAWKRMGQALTDTQYF.

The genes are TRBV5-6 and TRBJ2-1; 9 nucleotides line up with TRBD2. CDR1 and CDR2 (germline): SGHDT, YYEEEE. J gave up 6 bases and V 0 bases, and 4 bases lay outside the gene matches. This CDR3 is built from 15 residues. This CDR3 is CASSLGAGGSNEQFF. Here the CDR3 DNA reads TGTGCCAGCAGCTTGGGAGCGGGGGGCAGCAATGAGCAGTTCTTC.

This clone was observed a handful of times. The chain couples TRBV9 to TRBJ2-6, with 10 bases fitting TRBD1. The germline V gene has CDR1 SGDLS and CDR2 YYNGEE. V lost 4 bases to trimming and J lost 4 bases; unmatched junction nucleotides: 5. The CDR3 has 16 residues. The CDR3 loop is CASSLGTGAGANVLTF. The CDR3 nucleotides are TGTGCCAGCAGCCTCGGGACAGGGGCCGGGGCCAACGTCCTGACTTTC.

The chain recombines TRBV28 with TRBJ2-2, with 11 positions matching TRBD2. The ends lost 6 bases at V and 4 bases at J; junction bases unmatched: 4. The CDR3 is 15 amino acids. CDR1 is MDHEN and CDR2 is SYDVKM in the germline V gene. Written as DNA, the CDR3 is TGTGCCAGCAGCACTAGCGGGAGTGGCACCGGGGAGCTGTTTTTT. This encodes CASSTSGSGTGELFF.

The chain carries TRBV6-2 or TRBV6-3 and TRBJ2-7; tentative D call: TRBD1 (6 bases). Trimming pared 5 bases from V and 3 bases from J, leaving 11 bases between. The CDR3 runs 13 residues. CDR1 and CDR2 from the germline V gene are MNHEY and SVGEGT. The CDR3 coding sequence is TGTGCCAGCAGTCTCTACAGGGTCTACGAGCAGTACTTC. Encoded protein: CASSLYRVYEQYF.

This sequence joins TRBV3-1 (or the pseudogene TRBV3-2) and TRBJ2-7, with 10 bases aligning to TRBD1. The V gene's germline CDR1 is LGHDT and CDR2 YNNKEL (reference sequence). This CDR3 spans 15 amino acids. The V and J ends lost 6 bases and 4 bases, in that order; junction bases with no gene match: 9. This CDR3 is CASSSGTGEGYEQYF. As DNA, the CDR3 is TGTGCCAGCAGTTCCGGGACAGGGGAGGGATACGAGCAGTACTTC.

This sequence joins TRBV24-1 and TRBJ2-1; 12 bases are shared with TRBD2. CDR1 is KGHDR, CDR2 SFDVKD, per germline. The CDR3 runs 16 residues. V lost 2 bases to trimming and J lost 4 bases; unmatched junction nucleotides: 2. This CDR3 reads CATSDSSGRAYNEQFF. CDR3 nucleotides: TGTGCCACCAGTGATTCTAGCGGGAGGGCTTACAATGAGCAGTTCTTC.

The DNA for the CDR3 is TGTGCCAGCAGCCACCCGGGACAGGGGGCCCACGAGCAGTACTTC. The encoded protein is CASSHPGQGAHEQYF. The chain couples TRBV2 to TRBJ2-7; 12 bases are shared with TRBD1. The CDR3 is 15 residues long. V was clipped by 6 bases and J by 5 bases; unmatched bases: 8. CDR1 is SNHLY and CDR2 is FYNNEI in the germline V gene.

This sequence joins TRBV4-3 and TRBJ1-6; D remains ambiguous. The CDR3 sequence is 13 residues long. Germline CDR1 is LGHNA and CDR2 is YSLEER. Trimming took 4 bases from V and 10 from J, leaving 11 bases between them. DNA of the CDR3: TGCGCCAGCAGCCTACGACTGGAGTCACCCCTCCACTTT. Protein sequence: CASSLRLESPLHF.